A selection of T cell receptor beta chains follows, all from one sample in a study of a mutant IDH1 vaccine in newly diagnosed glioma. Antigens for these TCRs are unknown. Clones were sequenced by immunoSEQ multiplex PCR, and TCRdb holds only the in-frame ones, with some missing. The table lists roughly 30,000 clones, approximately 78% of them singletons. The specimen comprised PBMCs, sampled from a glioma patient whose treatment included an IDH1 peptide vaccine. The receptors originated from a woman in her thirties or forties with glioma. Each CDR3 is given with its conserved first and last residue. The D gene is left open where the match is weak.

TRBJ2-6 TRBV5-1 . TGCGCCAGCACTGAGGGATCTGGGGCCAACGTCCTGACTTTC CASTEGSGANVLTF
TRBJ1-6 TRBV27 TRBD1 TGTGCCAGCAGTTTGCAGGGGGCTTATTCACCCCTCCACTTT CASSLQGAYSPLHF
TRBJ1-3 TRBV21-1 . TGTGCCAGCAGATGGGACAGGGGACCTGGAAACACCATATATTTT CASRWDRGPGNTIYF
TRBJ1-1 TRBV6-5 . TGTGCCAGCAGTTACTGGGGTGATGGGAACACTGAAGCTTTCTTT CASSYWGDGNTEAFF
TRBJ2-7 TRBV6-1 TRBD1 TGTGCCAGCAGTGTCCGGGACAGGGTCTACGAGCAGTACTTC CASSVRDRVYEQYF
TRBJ1-5 TRBV2 . TGTGCCAGCAGGACAGTTAAGAATGTTCAGCCCCAGCATTTT CASRTVKNVQPQHF
TRBJ1-2 TRBV7-2 . TGTGCCAGCAGCTCCGAAACCATTCGCGGGCTGGCTGGCTACACCTTC CASSSETIRGLAGYTF
TRBJ2-2 TRBV7-8 TRBD1 TGTGCCAGCAGCTTAAATCCGGGACAGGGGAACACCGGGGAGCTGTTTTTT CASSLNPGQGNTGELFF
TRBJ1-1 TRBV7-3 . TGTGCCAGCAGCTTAGACGGTGAAGCTTTCTTT CASSLDGEAFF
TRBJ1-1 TRBV20-1 . TGCAGCGAAACACGAAACACTGAAGCTTTCTTT CSETRNTEAFF